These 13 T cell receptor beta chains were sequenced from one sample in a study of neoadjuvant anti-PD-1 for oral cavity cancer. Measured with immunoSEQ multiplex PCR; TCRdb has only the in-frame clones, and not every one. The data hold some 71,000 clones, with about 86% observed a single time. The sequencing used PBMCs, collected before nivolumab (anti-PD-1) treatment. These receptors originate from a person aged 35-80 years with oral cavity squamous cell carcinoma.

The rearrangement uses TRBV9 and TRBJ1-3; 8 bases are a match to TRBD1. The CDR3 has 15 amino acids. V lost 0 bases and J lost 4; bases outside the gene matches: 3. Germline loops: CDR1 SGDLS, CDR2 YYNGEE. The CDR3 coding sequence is TGTGCCAGCAGCGTAGCTTGGACAGGGGGAAACACCATATATTTT. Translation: CASSVAWTGGNTIYF.

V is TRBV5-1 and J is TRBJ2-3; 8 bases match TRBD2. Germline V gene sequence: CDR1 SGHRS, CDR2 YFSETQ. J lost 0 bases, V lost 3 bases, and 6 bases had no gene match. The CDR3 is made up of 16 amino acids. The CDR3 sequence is CASSWGGRPSTDTQYF. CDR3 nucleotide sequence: TGCGCCAGCAGCTGGGGCGGGAGGCCTAGCACAGATACGCAGTATTTT.

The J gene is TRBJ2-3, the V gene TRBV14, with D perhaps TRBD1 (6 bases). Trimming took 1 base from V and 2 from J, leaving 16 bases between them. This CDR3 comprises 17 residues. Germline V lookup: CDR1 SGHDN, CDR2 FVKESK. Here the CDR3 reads CASSQAPDSFNTDTQYF. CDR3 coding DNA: TGTGCCAGCAGCCAAGCCCCGGACAGCTTCAACACAGATACGCAGTATTTT.

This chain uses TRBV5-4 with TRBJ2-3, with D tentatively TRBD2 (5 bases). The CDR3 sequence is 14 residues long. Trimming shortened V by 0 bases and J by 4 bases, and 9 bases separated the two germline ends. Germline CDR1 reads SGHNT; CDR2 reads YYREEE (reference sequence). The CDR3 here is CASSLVERPDTQYF. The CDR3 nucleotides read TGTGCCAGCAGCTTGGTGGAGCGGCCAGATACGCAGTATTTT.

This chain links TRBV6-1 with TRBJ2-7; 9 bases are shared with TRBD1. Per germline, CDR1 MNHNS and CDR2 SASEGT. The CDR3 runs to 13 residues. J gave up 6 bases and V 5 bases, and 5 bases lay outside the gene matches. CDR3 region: CASSRDREGEQYF. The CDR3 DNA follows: TGTGCCAGCAGTCGGGACAGGGAGGGCGAGCAGTACTTC.

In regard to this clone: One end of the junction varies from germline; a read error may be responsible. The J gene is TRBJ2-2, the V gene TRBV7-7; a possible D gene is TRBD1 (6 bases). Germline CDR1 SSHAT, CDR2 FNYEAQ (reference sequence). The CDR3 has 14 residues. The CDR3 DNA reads TGTGCTAGCAGCCTAGGGGGTCCCGGCGGGGAGCTGTTTTTT. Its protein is CASSLGGPGGELFF.

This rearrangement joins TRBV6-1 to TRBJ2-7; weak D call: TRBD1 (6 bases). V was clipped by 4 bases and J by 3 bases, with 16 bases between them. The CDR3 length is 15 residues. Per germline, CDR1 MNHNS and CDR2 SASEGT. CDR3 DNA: TGTGCCAGCAGTGGTAGTAGGGGGAGCTACTACGAGCAGTACTTC. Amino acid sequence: CASSGSRGSYYEQYF.

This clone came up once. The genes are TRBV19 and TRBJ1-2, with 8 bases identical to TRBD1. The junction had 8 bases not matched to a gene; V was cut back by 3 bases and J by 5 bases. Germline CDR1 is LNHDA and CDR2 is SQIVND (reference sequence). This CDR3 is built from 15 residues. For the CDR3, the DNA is TGTGCCAGTAGTATGGGCAGGGGGCTGGAGTATGGCTACACCTTC. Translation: CASSMGRGLEYGYTF.

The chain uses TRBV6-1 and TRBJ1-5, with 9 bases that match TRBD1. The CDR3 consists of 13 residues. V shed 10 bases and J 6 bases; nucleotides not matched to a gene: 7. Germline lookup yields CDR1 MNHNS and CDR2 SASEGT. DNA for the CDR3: TGTGCCATCTCCCGGGACAGGGCTCAGCCCCAGCATTTT. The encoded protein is CAISRDRAQPQHF.

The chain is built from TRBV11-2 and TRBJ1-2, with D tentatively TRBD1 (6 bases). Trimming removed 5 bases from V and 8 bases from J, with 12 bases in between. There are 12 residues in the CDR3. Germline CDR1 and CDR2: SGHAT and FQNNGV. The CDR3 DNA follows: TGTGCCAGCAGCCTAGGGGGAGGGGGCTACACCTTC. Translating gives CASSLGGGGYTF.

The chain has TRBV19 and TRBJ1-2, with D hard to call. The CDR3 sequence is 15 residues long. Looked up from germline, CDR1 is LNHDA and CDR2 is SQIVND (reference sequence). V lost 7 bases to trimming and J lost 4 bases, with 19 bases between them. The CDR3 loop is CASTAQLQGIYGYTF. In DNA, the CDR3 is TGTGCCAGTACCGCTCAGTTGCAAGGGATCTATGGCTACACCTTC. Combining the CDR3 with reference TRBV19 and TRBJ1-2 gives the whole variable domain DGGITQSPKYLFRKEGQNVTLSCEQNLNHDAMYWYRQDPGQGLRLIYYSQIVNDFQKGDIAEGYSVSREKKESFPLTVTSAQKNPTAFYLCASTAQLQGIYGYTFGSGTRLTVV.

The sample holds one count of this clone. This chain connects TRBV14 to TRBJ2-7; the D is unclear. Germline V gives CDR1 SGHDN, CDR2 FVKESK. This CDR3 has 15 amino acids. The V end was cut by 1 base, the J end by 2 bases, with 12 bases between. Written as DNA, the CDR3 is TGTGCCAGCAGCCAAGTTCAGAGTCGACCCTACGAGCAGTACTTC. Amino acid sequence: CASSQVQSRPYEQYF.

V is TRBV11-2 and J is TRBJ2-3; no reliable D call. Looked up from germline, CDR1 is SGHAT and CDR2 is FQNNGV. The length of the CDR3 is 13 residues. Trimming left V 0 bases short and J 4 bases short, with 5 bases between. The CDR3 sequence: CASSLESPDTQYF. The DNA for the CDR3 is TGTGCCAGCAGCTTAGAGTCCCCAGATACGCAGTATTTT.